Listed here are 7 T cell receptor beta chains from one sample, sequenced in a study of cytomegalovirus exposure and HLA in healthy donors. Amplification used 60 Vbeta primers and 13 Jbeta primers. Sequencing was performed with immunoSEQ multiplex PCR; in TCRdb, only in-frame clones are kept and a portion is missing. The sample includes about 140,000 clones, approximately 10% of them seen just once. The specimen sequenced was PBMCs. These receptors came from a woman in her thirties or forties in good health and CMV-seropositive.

CDR3 protein: CASSYSHSNTGELFF. In nucleotides, the CDR3 is TGTGCCAGCAGTTACTCACATTCGAACACCGGGGAGCTGTTTTTT. The genes are TRBV6-5 and TRBJ2-2; D gene unclear. The CDR3 contains 15 residues. V was trimmed by 0 bases and J by 0 bases, leaving 5 bases between them. Per the germline V gene, CDR1 is MNHEY and CDR2 is SVGAGI.

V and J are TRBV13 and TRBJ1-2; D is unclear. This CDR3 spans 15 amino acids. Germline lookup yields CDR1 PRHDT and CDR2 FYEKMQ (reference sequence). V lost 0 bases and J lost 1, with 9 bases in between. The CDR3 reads CASSLGTLVNYGYTF. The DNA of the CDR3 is TGTGCCAGCAGCTTAGGGACATTAGTTAACTATGGCTACACCTTC. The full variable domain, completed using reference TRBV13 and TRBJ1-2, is AAGVIQSPRHLIKEKRETATLKCYPIPRHDTVYWYQQGPGQDPQFLISFYEKMQSDKGSIPDRFSAQQFSDYHSELNMSSLELGDSALYFCASSLGTLVNYGYTFGSGTRLTVV.

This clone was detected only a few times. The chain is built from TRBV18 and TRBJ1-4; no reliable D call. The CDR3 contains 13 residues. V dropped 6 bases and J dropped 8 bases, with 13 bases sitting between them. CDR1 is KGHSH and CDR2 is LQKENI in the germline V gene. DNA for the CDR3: TGTGCCAGCTCCGTCGGGTTTGACGAAAAACTGTTTTTT. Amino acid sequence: CASSVGFDEKLFF.

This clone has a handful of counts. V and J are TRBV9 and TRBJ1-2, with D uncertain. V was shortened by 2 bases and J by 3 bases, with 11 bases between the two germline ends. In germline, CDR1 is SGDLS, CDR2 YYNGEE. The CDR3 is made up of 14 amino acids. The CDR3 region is CASSVATRDYGYTF. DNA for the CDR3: TGTGCCAGCAGCGTGGCTACGCGGGACTATGGCTACACCTTC.

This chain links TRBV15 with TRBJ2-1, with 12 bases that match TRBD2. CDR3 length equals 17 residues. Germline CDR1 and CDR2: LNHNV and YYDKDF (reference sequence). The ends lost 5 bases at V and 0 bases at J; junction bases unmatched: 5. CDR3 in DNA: TGTGCCACCAGCCCTAGCGGGGGGGCGTCCTCCTACAATGAGCAGTTCTTC. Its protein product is CATSPSGGASSYNEQFF.

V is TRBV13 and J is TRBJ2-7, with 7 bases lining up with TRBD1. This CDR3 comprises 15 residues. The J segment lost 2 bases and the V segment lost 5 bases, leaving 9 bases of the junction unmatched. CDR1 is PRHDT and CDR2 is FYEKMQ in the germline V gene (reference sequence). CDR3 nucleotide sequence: TGTGCCAGCAGCCCAACGACCGGGACAGCCTACGAGCAGTACTTC. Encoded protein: CASSPTTGTAYEQYF. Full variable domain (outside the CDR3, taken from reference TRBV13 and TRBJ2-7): AAGVIQSPRHLIKEKRETATLKCYPIPRHDTVYWYQQGPGQDPQFLISFYEKMQSDKGSIPDRFSAQQFSDYHSELNMSSLELGDSALYFCASSPTTGTAYEQYFGPGTRLTVT.

The CDR3 region is CASSFPRFGTGHTGELFF. CDR3 coding DNA: TGCGCCAGCAGCTTCCCCCGGTTTGGGACAGGGCACACCGGGGAGCTGTTTTTT. This chain connects TRBV5-1 to TRBJ2-2, with TRBD1 identical over 9 bases. CDR1 is SGHRS, CDR2 YFSETQ, per germline. Trimming at V came to 2 bases and at J to 3 bases, leaving 11 bases not matched to a gene. The CDR3 length is 18 residues.